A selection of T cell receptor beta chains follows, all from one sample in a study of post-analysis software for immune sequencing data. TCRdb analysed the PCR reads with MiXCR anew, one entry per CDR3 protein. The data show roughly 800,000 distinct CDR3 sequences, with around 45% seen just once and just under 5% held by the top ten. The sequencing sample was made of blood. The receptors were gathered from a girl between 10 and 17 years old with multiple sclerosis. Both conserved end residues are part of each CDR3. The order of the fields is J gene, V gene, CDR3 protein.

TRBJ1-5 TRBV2 CASGSGTGGAKRPQHF
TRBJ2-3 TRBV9 CASSVGTDTDTQYF
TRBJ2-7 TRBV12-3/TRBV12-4 CASSSIAGEAYEQYF
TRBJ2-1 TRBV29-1 CSVDSGRATYNEQFF
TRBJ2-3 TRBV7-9 CASSLTSGRRADTQYF
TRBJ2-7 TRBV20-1 CSARDSGKTYEQYF
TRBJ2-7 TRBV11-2 CASSLETHEQYF
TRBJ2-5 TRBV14 CASSQGGGWGEQYF
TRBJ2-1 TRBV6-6 CASSNRDRAYNEQFF
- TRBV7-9 CASSFTGLLYEQYF
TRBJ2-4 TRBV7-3 CASSDRGQGNIQYF
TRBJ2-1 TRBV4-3 CASSPGTGSWNNEQFF
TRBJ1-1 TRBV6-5 CASKRSMNTEAFF
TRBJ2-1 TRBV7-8 CASSLTGSYEQFF
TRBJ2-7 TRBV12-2 CASRLELAGVSYEQYF
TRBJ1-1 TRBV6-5 CASSYSNGATEAFF
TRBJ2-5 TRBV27 CASSSGRAGIQETQYF
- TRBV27 CTSSPGSRETQYF
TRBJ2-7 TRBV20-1 CSPRGGFADRGLDYEQYF
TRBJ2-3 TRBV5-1 CASSLDLPDGTDTQYF
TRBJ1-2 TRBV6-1 CASRDGGYYGYTF
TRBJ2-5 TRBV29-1 CSVRTGSVTQYF
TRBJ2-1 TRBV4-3 CASSPSRALRPHNEQFF
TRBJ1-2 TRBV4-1 CASSQEGVLYGYTF
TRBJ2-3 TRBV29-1 CSVHGSLEGGSPSTDTQYF
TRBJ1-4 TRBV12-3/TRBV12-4 CASSSSDRVDEKLFF
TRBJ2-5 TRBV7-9 CASSWWRGETQYF
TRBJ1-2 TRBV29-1 CSVLAPAGSNYGYTF